The 28 T cell receptor beta chains reported below all come from one sample, sequenced in a study of response to subunit inactivated influenza vaccine. TCRdb reprocessed the RT-PCR reads via MiXCR and lists one record per CDR3 protein. The top ten clones hold 6.5% to 8.5% of a sample with hundreds of thousands of distinct CDR3 sequences, approximately 14% of them seen once. The specimen was PBMCs from blood, collected around 14 days before vaccination. The origin of the receptors is a man between 50 and 59 years old who received an inactivated influenza vaccine.

V gene TRBV20-1 combines with J gene TRBJ2-2; D is unresolved. Germline V gene sequence: CDR1 DFQATT, CDR2 SNEGSKA (reference sequence). The length of the CDR3 is 13 residues. V was clipped by 3 bases and J by 4 bases, with 9 bases between them. The chain's CDR3 is CSARFPATGELFF. CDR3 nucleotides: TGCAGTGCTAGGTTCCCAGCCACCGGGGAGCTGTTTTTT.

Concerning this clonotype: Germline and junction disagree at one end, which may indicate a read error. The J gene is TRBJ2-2, the V gene TRBV3-1, with 9 bases matching TRBD1. In germline, CDR1 is LGHDT, CDR2 YNNKEL (reference sequence). This CDR3 comprises 15 residues. CDR3: CATSPRDRVPGELFF. DNA of the CDR3: TGTGCCACCAGCCCCCGGGACAGGGTCCCCGGGGAGCTGTTTTTT.

This clonotype was recorded a few times. The rearrangement links TRBV6-1 to TRBJ2-7; TRBD1 is a possible D gene (6 bases). The germline gives CDR1 MNHNS, CDR2 SASEGT. V was cut by 5 bases and J by 4 bases, with 12 bases left in between. The CDR3 sequence is 13 residues long. CDR3 in DNA: TGTGCCAGCAGTCGGGGACACGCGTACGAGCAGTACTTC. Protein product: CASSRGHAYEQYF.

This chain connects TRBV5-1 to TRBJ2-7, with 9 bases matching TRBD1. The CDR3 length is 15 residues. The germline CDR1 and CDR2 sequences are SGHRS and YFSETQ. The V segment lost 4 bases and the J segment 3 bases; nucleotides outside the gene matches: 8. The chain's CDR3 is CASSKGQGQGYEQYF. The DNA of the CDR3 is TGCGCCAGCAGCAAGGGACAGGGACAAGGCTACGAGCAGTACTTC.

This clonotype turned up a few times. The chain carries TRBV4-1 and TRBJ2-7; a possible D gene is TRBD2 (5 bases). Per the germline V gene, CDR1 is MGHRA and CDR2 is YSYEKL. This CDR3 is 15 amino acids long. V was pared by 0 bases and J by 3 bases, with 12 bases between. CDR3 nucleotides: TGCGCCAGCAGCCAAGATCGGGATTATAACTACGAGCAGTACTTC. Translated: CASSQDRDYNYEQYF.

This chain uses TRBV3-1 with TRBJ2-7; TRBD1 matches 8 bases. V was clipped by 3 bases and J by 5 bases; unmatched bases: 9. From germline, CDR1 is LGHDT and CDR2 YNNKEL (reference sequence). The CDR3 consists of 15 residues. Written as DNA, the CDR3 is TGTGCCAGCAGCCAGGCGTTGACAGGGGAGAACGAGCAGTACTTC. It yields the protein CASSQALTGENEQYF.

This clonotype has only a few counts. The chain combines TRBV2 with TRBJ1-3; D is perhaps TRBD1 (6 bases). The CDR3 extends over 16 amino acids. Germline values: CDR1 SNHLY, CDR2 FYNNEI. V gave up 5 bases and J gave up 0 bases, with 14 bases separating them. The CDR3 DNA follows: TGTGCCAGCAGTCCCCGGACAGTAATCTCTGGAAACACCATATATTTT. This encodes CASSPRTVISGNTIYF.

The chain employs TRBV28 and TRBJ2-1, with 10 bases lining up with TRBD1. CDR1 MDHEN and CDR2 SYDVKM come from the germline V gene. This CDR3 is built from 14 residues. The V segment lost 7 bases and the J segment 7 bases; nucleotides outside the gene matches: 7. The CDR3 sequence: CASNRQGAVNEQFF. Written as DNA, the CDR3 is TGTGCCAGCAACCGACAGGGGGCTGTGAATGAGCAGTTCTTC.

This clonotype came up a few times. The chain couples TRBV4-2 to TRBJ2-3, with 11 bases that match TRBD2. Trimming removed 0 bases from V and 0 bases from J; junction bases left unmatched: 5. In germline, CDR1 is LGHNA, CDR2 YNFKEQ. This CDR3 comprises 18 residues. The CDR3 sequence: CASSQDHASGGSTDTQYF. CDR3 sequence (DNA): TGTGCCAGCAGCCAAGATCATGCTAGCGGGGGGAGCACAGATACGCAGTATTTT.

The sample holds a few counts of this clonotype. The rearrangement links TRBV10-3 to TRBJ2-2, with 7 bases lining up with TRBD1. The CDR3 has 16 residues. Trimming cost V 8 bases and J 0 bases; bases outside gene matches: 9. Per the germline V gene, CDR1 is ENHRY and CDR2 is SYGVKD. The chain's CDR3 is CAIHTRDRANTGELFF. CDR3 coding DNA: TGTGCCATCCACACTAGAGACAGGGCGAACACCGGGGAGCTGTTTTTT.

This clonotype was seen a handful of times. The rearrangement links TRBV3-1 to TRBJ2-2, with 9 bases matching TRBD2. After removal of 5 bases from V and 9 bases from J, the junction contained 4 bases not matched to a gene. Germline assignment: CDR1 LGHDT and CDR2 YNNKEL (reference sequence). The CDR3 spans 13 residues. The DNA for the CDR3 is TGTGCCAGCAGCATCGGGACTAGCCGGGAGCTGTTTTTT. Its protein is CASSIGTSRELFF.

This clonotype was counted between two and nine times. The CDR3 protein is CSVEGVPSKNIQYF. The CDR3 nucleotides are TGCAGCGTTGAGGGGGTTCCGTCCAAAAACATTCAGTACTTC. V usage is TRBV29-1 and J usage is TRBJ2-4, with D perhaps matching TRBD1 or TRBD2 (5 bases each). The CDR3 sequence is 14 residues long. CDR1 SQVTM and CDR2 ANQGSEA come from the germline V gene. The germline V and J ends were trimmed by 3 bases and 2 bases, with 11 bases remaining between them.

This clonotype showed up just a few times. The chain couples TRBV5-1 to TRBJ2-3; TRBD2 matches 12 bases. V gave up 3 bases and J gave up 4 bases; unmatched junction bases: 9. The CDR3 length is 17 residues. CDR1 is SGHRS, CDR2 YFSETQ, per germline. For the CDR3, the DNA is TGCGCCAGCAGCTGGCAACCTAGCGGGGGGGCAGCAGATACGCAGTATTTT. This gives the protein CASSWQPSGGAADTQYF.

This clonotype has a handful of counts. The rearrangement uses TRBV20-1 and TRBJ1-1; a weak D match, TRBD1 (6 bases). Germline-derived CDR1 and CDR2 are DFQATT and SNEGSKA (reference sequence). CDR3 length: 14 residues. V lost 8 bases and J 1 base, leaving 17 bases between the germline ends. DNA for the CDR3: TGCAGTTCGAGGGACACCTCATCGAACACTGAAGCTTTCTTT. It translates to CSSRDTSSNTEAFF.

This sequence joins TRBV7-2 and TRBJ1-1; D is uncertain. The CDR3 runs to 15 residues. Per germline, CDR1 SGHTA and CDR2 FQGNSA. Deletions cut 1 base from V and 5 bases from J, with 14 bases between. CDR3 loop: CASSLGAAYRTEAFF. CDR3 bases: TGTGCCAGCAGCTTAGGGGCCGCCTACAGAACTGAAGCTTTCTTT.

This clonotype showed up just a few times. The CDR3 nucleotides read TGTGCCAGCAGGCTCACAGGGGGCACCTATAATTCACCCCTCCACTTT. It specifies CASRLTGGTYNSPLHF. The rearrangement links TRBV12-3 or TRBV12-4 to TRBJ1-6, with 9 nucleotides matching TRBD1. V lost 6 bases, J lost 2 bases, and 5 bases stayed unmatched. The CDR3 consists of 16 residues.

There are a few counts of this clonotype. The chain is built from TRBV5-1 and TRBJ1-4; D might be TRBD1 (5 bases). Trimming removed 1 base at V and 8 bases at J, with 12 bases between. The CDR3 covers 14 residues. Germline V lookup: CDR1 SGHRS, CDR2 YFSETQ. The CDR3 spells CASSLSGRGEKLFF. The CDR3 DNA reads as TGCGCCAGCAGCTTGTCGGGTAGGGGAGAAAAACTGTTTTTT.

CDR3 protein: CAISDGQVYGYTF. CDR3 nucleotides: TGTGCCATCAGTGATGGACAGGTCTATGGCTACACCTTC. This rearrangement joins TRBV10-3 to TRBJ1-2; 7 bases are a match to TRBD1. Germline V lookup: CDR1 ENHRY, CDR2 SYGVKD. This CDR3 spans 13 amino acids. V lost 3 bases to trimming and J lost 4 bases; unmatched junction nucleotides: 2.

The sample holds many counts of this clonotype. The rearrangement links TRBV12-3 or TRBV12-4 to TRBJ2-3; D unresolved. This CDR3 has 13 amino acids. The V end was cut by 6 bases, the J end by 6 bases, with 13 bases between. CDR3 in DNA: TGTGCCAGCAGAACCGGACGGTCCGATACGCAGTATTTT. Amino acid sequence: CASRTGRSDTQYF.

This clonotype showed up just a few times. The V and J genes are TRBV11-2 and TRBJ2-3, with 7 nucleotides matching TRBD2. J gave up 2 bases and V 4 bases, and 6 bases lay outside the gene matches. There are 15 residues in the CDR3. The germline CDR1 and CDR2 sequences are SGHAT and FQNNGV. CDR3 sequence: CASSSGAGSTDTQYF. The CDR3 DNA is TGTGCCAGCAGCTCAGGAGCGGGGTCCACAGATACGCAGTATTTT.

The CDR3 DNA reads TGTGCCAGCAGTCCCATCGGTGGGGAGAACCACAATGAGCAGTTCTTC. Residues: CASSPIGGENHNEQFF. The chain joins TRBV6-2 or TRBV6-3 to TRBJ2-1; possible D gene TRBD2, 5 bases. This CDR3 has 16 amino acids. Trimming took 5 bases from V and 5 from J, leaving 19 bases between them. The V gene's germline CDR1 is MNHEY and CDR2 SVGEGT.

The DNA for the CDR3 is TGTGCCAGCAGTTACTCGACTGGGGAGGACACTGAAGCTTTCTTT. Translating gives CASSYSTGEDTEAFF. The rearrangement uses TRBV6-2 or TRBV6-3 and TRBJ1-1; D uncertain. Trimming cost V 0 bases and J 3 bases, with 11 bases left between them. The CDR3 totals 15 residues. CDR1 is MNHEY and CDR2 is SVGEGT in the germline V gene.

There are a few counts of this clonotype. The genes are TRBV30 and TRBJ2-2, with D possibly TRBD2 on 6 matching bases. The V end was cut by 8 bases, the J end by 5 bases, with 18 bases between. This CDR3 comprises 14 residues. The V gene's germline CDR1 is GTSNPN and CDR2 SVGIG (reference sequence). The CDR3 spells CAARPGTATGELFF. CDR3 nucleotides: TGTGCCGCTAGACCAGGGACTGCAACCGGGGAGCTGTTTTTT.

The chain's CDR3 is CASSQGGGRVRAKNIQYF. The CDR3 region has the DNA TGTGCCAGCAGCCAAGGTGGCGGACGGGTTCGAGCCAAAAACATTCAGTACTTC. This chain connects TRBV14 to TRBJ2-4; D is ambiguous. This CDR3 is 18 amino acids long. Between the trimmed V and J ends, which lost 1 base and 0 bases, there was a span of 16 bases. In germline, CDR1 is SGHDN, CDR2 FVKESK. Variable domain in full (rest from reference TRBV14 and TRBJ2-4): EAGVTQFPSHSVIEKGQTVTLRCDPISGHDNLYWYRRVMGKEIKFLLHFVKESKQDESGMPNNRFLAERTGGTYSTLKVQPAELEDSGVYFCASSQGGGRVRAKNIQYFGAGTRLSVL.

There are a few counts of this clonotype. The CDR3 DNA is TGTGCCAGCAGTTACAACAGGGGGGTCAACGAGCAGTACTTC. It codes for CASSYNRGVNEQYF. This chain joins TRBV6-5 and TRBJ2-7, with 8 nucleotides matching TRBD1. Trimming cost V 2 bases and J 5 bases; bases outside gene matches: 5. The CDR3 spans 14 residues. Germline lookup yields CDR1 MNHEY and CDR2 SVGAGI.

This clonotype has just a few counts. The genes are TRBV6-5 and TRBJ2-1; D remains unclear. V was clipped by 2 bases and J by 0 bases, with 11 bases between them. Germline CDR1 MNHEY, CDR2 SVGAGI. The CDR3 sequence is 16 residues long. The CDR3 region has the DNA TGTGCCAGCAGTTACAGGACCGCGAGCTCCTACAATGAGCAGTTCTTC. It codes for CASSYRTASSYNEQFF.

The chain recombines TRBV12-3 or TRBV12-4 with TRBJ1-5; possibly TRBD1 for D (6 bases). The CDR3 totals 13 residues. Trimming removed 3 bases at V and 6 bases at J, with 9 bases between. The CDR3 region has the DNA TGTGCCAGCAGTTTCGAGGGGGGTCAGCCCCAGCATTTT. Translation: CASSFEGGQPQHF.

This clonotype was seen a few times. This rearrangement joins TRBV5-1 to TRBJ2-5; possible D gene TRBD2, 6 bases. Germline values: CDR1 SGHRS, CDR2 YFSETQ. V lost 2 bases to trimming and J lost 5 bases, with 13 bases between them. The CDR3 runs 14 residues. DNA of the CDR3: TGCGCCAGCAGCTTTCTAGGAGGGGTCGAGACCCAGTACTTC. Encoded protein: CASSFLGGVETQYF.